The clone carrying this T cell receptor beta chain came up a few times. The antigen remains undetermined. Via MiXCR, TCRdb re-called the reads, giving one row per CDR3 protein. The data hold approximately 140,000 distinct CDR3 sequences, with roughly 25% observed a single time. This entry belongs to a study of T cell repertoires in cytomegalovirus infection. Whole-study context: The public TCR beta signatures pointed to both CMV infection and matching HLA type. Whole-study results and caveats: Within the response measured ex vivo, HLA-C-restricted CMV-specific TCR beta clonotypes were dominant.

Trimming removed 3 bases from V and 0 bases from J, with 12 bases in between. The CDR3 sequence is 15 residues long. CDR1 and CDR2 (germline): GTSNPN, SVGIG (reference sequence). This receptor was identified in a human donor in good health (CMV status not recorded). Some clones in this sample may be carry-over from other donors' samples. Sequencing input: PBMCs, sequenced either directly or after in vitro stimulation (not recorded which). The chain has TRBV30 and TRBJ1-5, with D possibly matching TRBD1 (5 bases). CDR3: CAWRSGPHSNQPQHF. The CDR3 coding sequence is TGTGCCTGGAGGTCGGGGCCCCATAGCAATCAGCCCCAGCATTTT.